This T cell receptor beta chain was found in a study of T-cell reconstitution after alpha-beta-depleted transplantation in children. This CDR3 is built from 15 residues. Looked up from germline, CDR1 is SGHRS and CDR2 is YFSETQ. V trimming: 0 bases; J trimming: 7 bases; junction bases outside the gene matches: 6. Library preparation (for TCRbeta) was performed with unique molecular identifiers. Each CDR3 protein is one row after TCRdb ran MiXCR on the PCR reads. In the table there are 700,000 to 950,000 distinct CDR3 sequences, around 17% of which are singletons. This clonotype was detected a few times.

The chain recombines TRBV5-1 with TRBJ2-1; 8 positions agree with TRBD2. The source material was PBMCs, mostly from graft donor cells, sampled 360 days after TCRalphabeta/CD19-depleted stem cell transplant. This TCR came from a male patient younger than 18 who had a stem cell transplant for acute lymphoblastic leukemia, so the T cells may come from the graft donor. CDR3 in DNA: TGCGCCAGCAGCTTGGCTCCGGGAGGGTGGAATGAGCAGTTCTTC. It yields the protein CASSLAPGGWNEQFF.